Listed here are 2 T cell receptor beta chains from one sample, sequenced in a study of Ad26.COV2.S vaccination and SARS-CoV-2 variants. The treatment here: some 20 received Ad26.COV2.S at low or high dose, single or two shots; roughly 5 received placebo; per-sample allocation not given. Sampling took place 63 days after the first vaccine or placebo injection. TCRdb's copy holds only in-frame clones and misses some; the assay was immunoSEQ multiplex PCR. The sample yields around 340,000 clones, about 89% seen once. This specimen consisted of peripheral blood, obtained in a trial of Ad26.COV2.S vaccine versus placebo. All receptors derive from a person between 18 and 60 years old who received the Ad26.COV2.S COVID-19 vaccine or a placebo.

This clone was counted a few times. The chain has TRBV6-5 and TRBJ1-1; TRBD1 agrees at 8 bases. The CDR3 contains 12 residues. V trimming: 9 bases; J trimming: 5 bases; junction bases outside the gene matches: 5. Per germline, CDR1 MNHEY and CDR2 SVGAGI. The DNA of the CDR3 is TGTGCCAGTACCCAGGGGGCAACTGAAGCTTTCTTT. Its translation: CASTQGATEAFF.

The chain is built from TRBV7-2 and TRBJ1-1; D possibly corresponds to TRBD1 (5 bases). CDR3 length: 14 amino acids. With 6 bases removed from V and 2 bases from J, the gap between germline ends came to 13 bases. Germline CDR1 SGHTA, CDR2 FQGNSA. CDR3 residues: CASRRPTVNTEAFF. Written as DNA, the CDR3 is TGTGCCAGCAGACGTCCGACAGTAAACACTGAAGCTTTCTTT.